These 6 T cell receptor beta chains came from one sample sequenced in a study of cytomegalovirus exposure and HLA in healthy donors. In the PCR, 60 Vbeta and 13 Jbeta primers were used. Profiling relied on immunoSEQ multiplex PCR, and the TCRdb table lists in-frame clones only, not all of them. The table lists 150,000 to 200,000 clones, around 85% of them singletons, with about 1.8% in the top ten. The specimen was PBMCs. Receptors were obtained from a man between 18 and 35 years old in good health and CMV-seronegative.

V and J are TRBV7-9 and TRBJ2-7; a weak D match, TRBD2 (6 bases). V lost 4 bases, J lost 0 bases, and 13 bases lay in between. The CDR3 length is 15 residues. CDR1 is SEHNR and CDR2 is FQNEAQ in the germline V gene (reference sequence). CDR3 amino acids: CASSSLSGYSYEQYF. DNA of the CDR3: TGTGCCAGCAGCTCCCTCAGCGGGTACTCCTACGAGCAGTACTTC.

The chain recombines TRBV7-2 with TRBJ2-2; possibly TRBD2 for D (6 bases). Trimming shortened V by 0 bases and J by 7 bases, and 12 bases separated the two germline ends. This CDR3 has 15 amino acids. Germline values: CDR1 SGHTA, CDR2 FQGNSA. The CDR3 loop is CASSLATGASGELFF. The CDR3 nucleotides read TGTGCCAGCAGCTTAGCAACGGGAGCCAGCGGGGAGCTGTTTTTT.

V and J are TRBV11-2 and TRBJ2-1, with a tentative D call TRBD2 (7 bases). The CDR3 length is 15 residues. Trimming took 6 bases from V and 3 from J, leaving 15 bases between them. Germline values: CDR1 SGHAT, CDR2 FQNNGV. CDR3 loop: CASSLTGGYYNEQFF. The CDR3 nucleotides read TGTGCCAGCAGTCTAACGGGGGGCTACTACAATGAGCAGTTCTTC.

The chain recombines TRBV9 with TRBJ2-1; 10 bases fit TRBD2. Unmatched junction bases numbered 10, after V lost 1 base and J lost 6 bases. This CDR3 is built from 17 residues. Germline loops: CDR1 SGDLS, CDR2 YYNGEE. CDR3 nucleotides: TGTGCCAGCAGCGTACCTCGGGAGCGGGGGGGCCCCAATGAGCAGTTCTTC. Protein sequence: CASSVPRERGGPNEQFF.

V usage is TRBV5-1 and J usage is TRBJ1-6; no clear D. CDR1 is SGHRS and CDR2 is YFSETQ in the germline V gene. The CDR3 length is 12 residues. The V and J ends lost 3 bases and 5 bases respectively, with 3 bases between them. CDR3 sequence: CASSSNNSPLHF. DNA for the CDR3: TGCGCCAGCAGCTCTAATAATTCACCCCTCCACTTT.

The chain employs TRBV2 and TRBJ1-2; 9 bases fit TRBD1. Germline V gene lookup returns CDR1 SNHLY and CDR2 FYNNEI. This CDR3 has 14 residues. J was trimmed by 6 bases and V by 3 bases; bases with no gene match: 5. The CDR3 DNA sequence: TGTGCCAGCAGTGAGGGGACAGGGATCAATGGCTACACCTTC. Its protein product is CASSEGTGINGYTF.